The rows below give T cell receptor beta chains drawn from one sample of a study of blood T cells in healthy people across ages. TCRdb called the 5' RACE reads again in MiXCR, with one record for every CDR3 protein. The sample holds 760,000 or so distinct CDR3 sequences, just under 25% seen once. This same sample was also taken into another study, of T cells of mothers and their children.

The sample comprised blood. The receptor source for this set is a boy aged 5 to 17 in good health. Both conserved end residues are part of each CDR3. Fields, in order: clone size, V gene, J gene, D gene, CDR3 DNA, CDR3 protein. D genes are given only for firm matches. Clone size is given for some rows only: seen once, a few or many times, or a class if the clone is expanded.

clone size: .
V gene: TRBV20-1
J gene: TRBJ2-7
D gene: TRBD2
CDR3 DNA: TGCAGTGCTCCCTATAGCGGGGGCTCTTACGAGCAGTACTTC
CDR3 protein: CSAPYSGGSYEQYF

clone size: .
V gene: TRBV5-5
J gene: TRBJ2-2
D gene: .
CDR3 DNA: TGTGCCAGCAGCTATCGTCCGGACACCGGGGAGCTGTTTTTT
CDR3 protein: CASSYRPDTGELFF

clone size: few
V gene: TRBV20-1
J gene: TRBJ2-5
D gene: .
CDR3 DNA: TGCAGTGCTAGAACCGGGGGAAAAGAGACCCAGTACTTC
CDR3 protein: CSARTGGKETQYF

clone size: few
V gene: TRBV21-1
J gene: TRBJ2-7
D gene: .
CDR3 DNA: TGTGCCAGCAGCAATAGGACTAGCGGGAGGCACGAGCAGTACTTC
CDR3 protein: CASSNRTSGRHEQYF

clone size: .
V gene: TRBV2
J gene: TRBJ2-7
D gene: .
CDR3 DNA: TGTGCCACAAAGAGGGACTTCTCCTACGAGCAGTACTTC
CDR3 protein: CATKRDFSYEQYF

clone size: .
V gene: TRBV28
J gene: TRBJ1-4
D gene: TRBD1
CDR3 DNA: TGTGCCAGCGGGACAGGGGCAGAAAAACTGTTTTTT
CDR3 protein: CASGTGAEKLFF

clone size: few
V gene: TRBV13
J gene: TRBJ2-5
D gene: .
CDR3 DNA: TGTGCCAGCAGGTCAGCGGGAAAGGGGGAAGAGACCCAGTACTTC
CDR3 protein: CASRSAGKGEETQYF

clone size: many
V gene: TRBV4-1
J gene: TRBJ2-5
D gene: .
CDR3 DNA: TGTGCCAGCAGCCAAATTGGGGAGACCCAGTACTTC
CDR3 protein: CASSQIGETQYF

clone size: few
V gene: TRBV10-3
J gene: TRBJ2-1
D gene: .
CDR3 DNA: TGTGCCATCAGTGGCTCGGAGGGGAGCTCCTACAATGAGCAGTTCTTC
CDR3 protein: CAISGSEGSSYNEQFF

clone size: .
V gene: TRBV28
J gene: TRBJ1-5
D gene: .
CDR3 DNA: TGTGCCAGCAGTTCTCCGGGGGCCAATCAGCCCCAGCATTTT
CDR3 protein: CASSSPGANQPQHF

clone size: .
V gene: TRBV7-2
J gene: TRBJ2-7
D gene: .
CDR3 DNA: TGTGCCAGCAGCTTAGGCGGACCTAGGTCCTACGAGCAGTACTTC
CDR3 protein: CASSLGGPRSYEQYF

clone size: many
V gene: TRBV29-1
J gene: TRBJ2-4
D gene: .
CDR3 DNA: TGCAGCGCTAGGGGACTAGCCAAAAACATTCAGTACTTC
CDR3 protein: CSARGLAKNIQYF

clone size: few
V gene: TRBV20-1
J gene: TRBJ2-1
D gene: .
CDR3 DNA: TGCAGTGCTGGGAAGACTAGTACGGATGAGCAGTTCTTC
CDR3 protein: CSAGKTSTDEQFF

clone size: few
V gene: TRBV10-2
J gene: TRBJ2-1
D gene: TRBD2
CDR3 DNA: TGCGCCAGCAGTGAGTCGGTGCGGGAGCGTGGTGAGCAGTTCTTC
CDR3 protein: CASSESVRERGEQFF

clone size: .
V gene: TRBV7-2
J gene: TRBJ1-6
D gene: TRBD1
CDR3 DNA: TGTGCCAGCACCTCAGGAGGACAGGGACCCTATAATTCACCCCTCCACTTT
CDR3 protein: CASTSGGQGPYNSPLHF

clone size: few
V gene: TRBV4-1
J gene: TRBJ2-1
D gene: .
CDR3 DNA: TGCGCCAGCAGCCACGGGACTCCCTACAATGAGCAGTTCTTC
CDR3 protein: CASSHGTPYNEQFF

clone size: few
V gene: TRBV12-3/TRBV12-4
J gene: TRBJ1-2
D gene: TRBD1
CDR3 DNA: TGTGCCAACAGGACAGGGGGCCTCTATGGCTACACCTTC
CDR3 protein: CANRTGGLYGYTF

clone size: .
V gene: TRBV5-1
J gene: TRBJ2-7
D gene: .
CDR3 DNA: TGCGCCAGCAGCTTGAAAGGTTTCGAGCAGTACTTC
CDR3 protein: CASSLKGFEQYF

clone size: .
V gene: TRBV12-3/TRBV12-4
J gene: TRBJ2-3
D gene: .
CDR3 DNA: TGTGCCAGCAGCCGCTCCTTCGTTGAGTCCGGGAGCACAGATACGCAGTATTTT
CDR3 protein: CASSRSFVESGSTDTQYF

clone size: .
V gene: TRBV3-1
J gene: TRBJ2-5
D gene: TRBD2
CDR3 DNA: TGTGCCAGCAGTACCTCCCCTAGCGGGAGTCGGGAGCAGTACTTC
CDR3 protein: CASSTSPSGSREQYF

clone size: .
V gene: TRBV7-2
J gene: TRBJ2-7
D gene: .
CDR3 DNA: TGTGCCAGCAGCTGGCAGGCGGGGGCTGACGAGCAGTACTTC
CDR3 protein: CASSWQAGADEQYF

clone size: few
V gene: TRBV7-3
J gene: TRBJ2-1
D gene: TRBD2
CDR3 DNA: TGTGCCAGCAGCTACGGGACTAGCGGGACCTACAATGAGCAGTTCTTC
CDR3 protein: CASSYGTSGTYNEQFF

clone size: once
V gene: TRBV20-1
J gene: TRBJ2-1
D gene: .
CDR3 DNA: TGCAGTGCTAGAGAGTGGGGGTTAACCTACAATGAGCAGTTCTTC
CDR3 protein: CSAREWGLTYNEQFF

clone size: .
V gene: TRBV4-1
J gene: TRBJ2-5
D gene: .
CDR3 DNA: TGCGCCAGCAGCCAAGAAGGAGCAGGGAGGGAGACCCAGTACTTC
CDR3 protein: CASSQEGAGRETQYF

clone size: few
V gene: TRBV29-1
J gene: TRBJ2-7
D gene: .
CDR3 DNA: TGCAGCGTTGGACAGAAATTTACCTACGAGCAGTACTTC
CDR3 protein: CSVGQKFTYEQYF

clone size: .
V gene: TRBV20-1
J gene: TRBJ2-7
D gene: .
CDR3 DNA: TGCAGTGCTAGAGATTCTTCGGGGGCGCAGTACTTC
CDR3 protein: CSARDSSGAQYF

clone size: .
V gene: TRBV12-3/TRBV12-4
J gene: TRBJ2-7
D gene: .
CDR3 DNA: TGTGCCAGCAGCCCTTACGGGCAGTCCTACGAGCAGTACTTC
CDR3 protein: CASSPYGQSYEQYF

clone size: few
V gene: TRBV7-3
J gene: TRBJ2-3
D gene: TRBD2
CDR3 DNA: TGTGCCAGCAGCTTAATCGGGGGGGCGAGCACAGATACGCAGTATTTT
CDR3 protein: CASSLIGGASTDTQYF

clone size: .
V gene: TRBV12-3/TRBV12-4
J gene: TRBJ1-2
D gene: TRBD1
CDR3 DNA: TGTGCCAGCAGGGTGACAGGGACTACAACTTTCTATGGCTACACCTTC
CDR3 protein: CASRVTGTTTFYGYTF

clone size: .
V gene: TRBV20-1
J gene: TRBJ1-4
D gene: .
CDR3 DNA: TGCAGTGCGTCAACAGGGATCACTAATGAAAAACTGTTTTTT
CDR3 protein: CSASTGITNEKLFF

clone size: .
V gene: TRBV4-2
J gene: TRBJ2-3
D gene: .
CDR3 DNA: TGTGCCAGCAGCCAAGATTCACCCAGCGGGCTCACAGATACGCAGTATTTT
CDR3 protein: CASSQDSPSGLTDTQYF

clone size: few
V gene: TRBV7-9
J gene: TRBJ1-5
D gene: .
CDR3 DNA: TGTGCCAGCAGTGATGGACGCAATCAGCCCCAGCATTTT
CDR3 protein: CASSDGRNQPQHF

clone size: few
V gene: TRBV11-3
J gene: TRBJ2-3
D gene: .
CDR3 DNA: TGTGCCAGCAGCTTAGGTGTGGGAATTGGCACAGATACGCAGTATTTT
CDR3 protein: CASSLGVGIGTDTQYF

clone size: .
V gene: TRBV29-1
J gene: TRBJ2-5
D gene: .
CDR3 DNA: TGCAGCGCATATAGCGGAGGAGAGACCCAGTACTTC
CDR3 protein: CSAYSGGETQYF

clone size: .
V gene: TRBV6-5
J gene: TRBJ1-6
D gene: .
CDR3 DNA: TGTGCCAGCAGCAAAGATTTAATAGGGTCACCCCTCCACTTT
CDR3 protein: CASSKDLIGSPLHF

clone size: .
V gene: TRBV7-9
J gene: TRBJ1-1
D gene: .
CDR3 DNA: TGTGCCAGCAGCGTGGAAGGCCTGGGTACTGAAGCTTTCTTT
CDR3 protein: CASSVEGLGTEAFF

clone size: few
V gene: TRBV29-1
J gene: TRBJ2-2
D gene: .
CDR3 DNA: TGCAGCGTTGAGTCAGCCAACACCGGGGAGCTGTTTTTT
CDR3 protein: CSVESANTGELFF

clone size: many
V gene: TRBV10-3
J gene: TRBJ2-5
D gene: TRBD2
CDR3 DNA: TGTGCCATCAGTGACCCTCAACGGGGTAGCGGGAGCTTGACCCAGTACTTC
CDR3 protein: CAISDPQRGSGSLTQYF